These T cell receptor beta chains were read from a single sample in a study of blood T cell repertoires in COVID-19. The repertoire was sequenced with immunoSEQ multiplex PCR; TCRdb's copy has only in-frame clones and lacks some. The table records under 150,000 clones, approximately 90% of them present only once. Input material: peripheral blood. The source of these receptors is a human donor with active COVID-19. The donor label of this sample is uncertain. The CDR3 runs from the conserved cysteine through the conserved F or W. The D gene is left open where the match is weak. Size tells how often a clone was seen (once, few, many) or the class of an expanded clone, and some rows leave it out.

V gene	D gene	J gene	clone size	CDR3 DNA	CDR3 protein
TRBV19	TRBD1	TRBJ1-5	.	TGTGCCAGTACGGAACGGGACAGAAAGATACAGCCCCAGCATTTT	CASTERDRKIQPQHF
TRBV18	.	TRBJ2-1	.	TGTGCCAGCTCACGGGCAGGGGGGCACAATGAGCAGTTCTTC	CASSRAGGHNEQFF
TRBV2	.	TRBJ2-7	.	TGTGCCAGCAGTGATATTAGACAGGCGGACGAGCAGTACTTC	CASSDIRQADEQYF
TRBV11-2	.	TRBJ1-6	few	TGTGCCAGCAGCTTAGCTGGGGGGATGAATTCACCCCTCCACTTT	CASSLAGGMNSPLHF
TRBV7-9	.	TRBJ2-3	.	TGTGCCAGCAGCCCAGGGGTGGCTACAGATACGCAGTATTTT	CASSPGVATDTQYF
TRBV3-1/TRBV3-2	.	TRBJ1-2	few	TGTGCCAGCAACTCGGTGGGGCGTTATGGCTACACCTTC	CASNSVGRYGYTF
TRBV2	.	TRBJ1-2	.	TGTGCCAGCAGTGAACTTTTCGGGTCCTATGGCTACACCTTC	CASSELFGSYGYTF
TRBV24-1	.	TRBJ2-2	.	TGTGCCACCAGTGACCGACACGGGGGTGGGGCCGGGGAGCTGTTTTTT	CATSDRHGGGAGELFF
TRBV4-3	TRBD2	TRBJ2-1	few	TGCGCCAGCAGCCAACTAGCGGGGGGCCCCAATGAGCAGTTCTTC	CASSQLAGGPNEQFF
TRBV5-1	.	TRBJ2-3	.	TGCGCCAGCAGCAGGTGGGGGGGCACTAGCACAGATACGCAGTATTTT	CASSRWGGTSTDTQYF
TRBV29-1	.	TRBJ2-1	.	TGCAGCGTTGGACGCCCAGGGGGGTACAATGAGCAGTTCTTC	CSVGRPGGYNEQFF
TRBV7-2	TRBD1	TRBJ1-1	.	TGTGCCAGCAGCAGAGGACAGGGCTCTGAAGCTTTCTTT	CASSRGQGSEAFF
TRBV5-1	.	TRBJ2-2	.	TGCGCCAGCAGGCGGGACAGAGTCACCGGGGAGCTGTTTTTT	CASRRDRVTGELFF
TRBV2	TRBD1	TRBJ2-3	medium-sized	TGTGCCAGCAGCGGACAGGGAATAGATACGCAGTATTTT	CASSGQGIDTQYF
TRBV4-2	.	TRBJ2-1	.	TGTGCCAGCAGCCAAGATTGGGCCGAAGACAATGAGCAGTTCTTC	CASSQDWAEDNEQFF
TRBV7-2	TRBD1	TRBJ2-1	.	TGTGCCAGCAGCTTAATATCAGGGGGCTCCTACAATGAGCAGTTCTTC	CASSLISGGSYNEQFF
TRBV18	TRBD1	TRBJ1-2	.	TGTGCCAGCTCACTAGCGGACAGGGCAAGCTATGGCTACACCTTC	CASSLADRASYGYTF
TRBV29-1	TRBD2	TRBJ2-3	few	TGCAGCGTTGTTAGCGGGGGGGTAGATACGCAGTATTTT	CSVVSGGVDTQYF
TRBV3-1/TRBV3-2	TRBD1	TRBJ2-2	.	TGTGCCAGCAGCCAAGTTGGGACCGGGACAGGGGGAAACACCGGGGAGCTGTTTTTT	CASSQVGTGTGGNTGELFF
TRBV7-2	.	TRBJ2-4	.	TGTGCCAGCAGCAAAAGCCAGGGACTAGCCAAAAACATTCAGTACTTC	CASSKSQGLAKNIQYF
TRBV5-4	TRBD1	TRBJ2-2	.	TGTGCCAGCAGCTGGGGACAGGGGGCTCCCACCGGGGAGCTGTTTTTT	CASSWGQGAPTGELFF
TRBV20-1	.	TRBJ1-4	.	TGCAGTGCTAGCCGTGAAAAACTGTTTTTT	CSASREKLFF
TRBV11-3	.	TRBJ1-1	once	TGTGCCAGCAGCTTAGAACAGAACACTGAAGCTTTCTTT	CASSLEQNTEAFF
TRBV5-1	.	TRBJ1-2	.	TGCGCCAGCAGCTTGGCCCTGGGGGGGAAAGGATATGGCTACACCTTC	CASSLALGGKGYGYTF
TRBV28	.	TRBJ2-3	.	TGTGCCAGCAGTTTAATTGGCAGGAGCACAGATACGCAGTATTTT	CASSLIGRSTDTQYF
TRBV2	.	TRBJ1-3	once	TGTGCCAGCAGTGACCAGGGCATCAGCTCTGGAAACACCATATATTTT	CASSDQGISSGNTIYF
TRBV5-1	.	TRBJ2-3	.	TGCGCCAGCAGCTTGGACCTTCCGGGAACAGATACGCAGTATTTT	CASSLDLPGTDTQYF
TRBV7-9	.	TRBJ1-2	.	TGTGCCAGCAGCTTCCCTAGGGGTCCTAACTATGGCTACACCTTC	CASSFPRGPNYGYTF
TRBV7-3	.	TRBJ2-1	once	TGTGCCAGCAGCTTAACAGGGACTCTTCGAATGAATGAGCAGTTCTTC	CASSLTGTLRMNEQFF